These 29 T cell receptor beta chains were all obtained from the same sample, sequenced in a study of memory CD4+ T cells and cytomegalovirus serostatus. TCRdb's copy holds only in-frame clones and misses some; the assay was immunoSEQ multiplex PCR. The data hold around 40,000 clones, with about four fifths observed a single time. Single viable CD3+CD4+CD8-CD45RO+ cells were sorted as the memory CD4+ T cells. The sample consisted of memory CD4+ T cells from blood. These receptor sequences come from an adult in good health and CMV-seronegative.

CDR3 sequence: CASSPGVFNEKLFF. The CDR3 DNA is TGTGCCAGCTCACCAGGGGTATTTAATGAAAAACTGTTTTTT. The V call is TRBV18, the J call TRBJ1-4; no firm D call. Germline CDR1 reads KGHSH; CDR2 reads LQKENI. The V end lost 2 bases, the J end lost 4 bases, and 8 bases lay between the germline ends. The CDR3 runs 14 residues.

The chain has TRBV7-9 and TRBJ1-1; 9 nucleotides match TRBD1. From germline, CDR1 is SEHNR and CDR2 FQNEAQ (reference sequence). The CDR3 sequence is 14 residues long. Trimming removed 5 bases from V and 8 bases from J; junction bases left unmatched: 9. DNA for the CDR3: TGTGCCAGCAGCCTCGGGACAGGGCTAGTAGAAGCTTTCTTT. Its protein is CASSLGTGLVEAFF. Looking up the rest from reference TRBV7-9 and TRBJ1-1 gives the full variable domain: DTGVSQNPRHKITKRGQNVTFRCDPISEHNRLYWYRQTLGQGPEFLTYFQNEAQLEKSRLLSDRFSAERPKGSFSTLEIQRTEQGDSAMYLCASSLGTGLVEAFFGQGTRLTVV.

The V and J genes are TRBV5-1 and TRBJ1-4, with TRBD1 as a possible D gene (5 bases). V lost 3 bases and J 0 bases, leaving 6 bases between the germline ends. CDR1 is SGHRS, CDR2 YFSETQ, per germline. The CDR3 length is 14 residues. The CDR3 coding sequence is TGCGCCAGCAGCTGGACAACAACTAATGAAAAACTGTTTTTT. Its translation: CASSWTTTNEKLFF.

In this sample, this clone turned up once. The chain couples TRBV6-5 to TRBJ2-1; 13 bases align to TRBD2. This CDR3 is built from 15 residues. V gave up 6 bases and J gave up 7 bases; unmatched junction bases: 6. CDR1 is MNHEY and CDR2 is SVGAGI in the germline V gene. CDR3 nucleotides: TGTGCCAGCAGCACTACTAGCGGGGGGGCGAATGAGCAGTTCTTC. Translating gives CASSTTSGGANEQFF.

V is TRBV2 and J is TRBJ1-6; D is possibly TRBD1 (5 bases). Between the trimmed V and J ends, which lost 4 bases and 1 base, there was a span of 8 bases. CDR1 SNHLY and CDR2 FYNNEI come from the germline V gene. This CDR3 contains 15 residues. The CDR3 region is CASSGDRSYNSPLHF. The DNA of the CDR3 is TGTGCCAGCAGTGGAGACAGATCCTATAATTCACCCCTCCACTTT.

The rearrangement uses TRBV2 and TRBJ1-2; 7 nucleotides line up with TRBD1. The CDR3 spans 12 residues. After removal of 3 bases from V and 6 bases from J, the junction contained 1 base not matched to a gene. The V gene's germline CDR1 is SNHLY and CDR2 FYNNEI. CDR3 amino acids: CASSDRGDGYTF. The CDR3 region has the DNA TGTGCCAGCAGTGACAGGGGGGATGGCTACACCTTC. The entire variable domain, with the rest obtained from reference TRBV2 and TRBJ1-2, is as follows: EPEVTQTPSHQVTQMGQEVILRCVPISNHLYFYWYRQILGQKVEFLVSFYNNEISEKSEIFDDQFSVERPDGSNFTLKIRSTKLEDSAMYFCASSDRGDGYTFGSGTRLTVV.

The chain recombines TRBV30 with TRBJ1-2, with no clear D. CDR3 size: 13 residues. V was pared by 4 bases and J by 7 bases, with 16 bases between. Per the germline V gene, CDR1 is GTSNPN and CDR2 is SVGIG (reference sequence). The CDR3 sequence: CAWKPPRISGYTF. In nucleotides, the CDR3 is TGTGCCTGGAAGCCTCCTCGGATAAGTGGCTACACCTTC.

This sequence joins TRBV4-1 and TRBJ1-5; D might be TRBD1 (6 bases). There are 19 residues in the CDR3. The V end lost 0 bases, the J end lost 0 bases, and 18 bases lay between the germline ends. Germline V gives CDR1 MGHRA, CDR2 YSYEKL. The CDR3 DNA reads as TGCGCCAGCAGCCAAGAACCGGGACATCGAACTTATAGCAATCAGCCCCAGCATTTT. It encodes CASSQEPGHRTYSNQPQHF.

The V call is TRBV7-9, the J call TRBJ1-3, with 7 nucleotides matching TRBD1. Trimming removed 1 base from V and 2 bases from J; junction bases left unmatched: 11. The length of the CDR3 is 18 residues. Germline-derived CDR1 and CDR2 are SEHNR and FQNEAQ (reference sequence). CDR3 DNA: TGTGCCAGCAGCTTAGGAACCGGACAGGAGCGGACTGGAAACACCATATATTTT. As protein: CASSLGTGQERTGNTIYF.

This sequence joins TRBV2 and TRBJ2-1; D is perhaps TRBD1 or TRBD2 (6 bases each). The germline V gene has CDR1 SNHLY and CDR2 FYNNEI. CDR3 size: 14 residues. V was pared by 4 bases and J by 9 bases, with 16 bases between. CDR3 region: CASSVGGQGSEQFF. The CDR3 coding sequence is TGTGCCAGCAGTGTGGGAGGCCAGGGGTCTGAGCAGTTCTTC.

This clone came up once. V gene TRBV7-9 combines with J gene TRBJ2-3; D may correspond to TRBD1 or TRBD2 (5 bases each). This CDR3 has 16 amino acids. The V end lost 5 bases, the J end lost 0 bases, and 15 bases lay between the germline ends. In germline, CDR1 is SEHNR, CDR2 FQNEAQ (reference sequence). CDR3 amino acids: CASSPPGAYSTDTQYF. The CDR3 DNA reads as TGTGCCAGCAGCCCCCCCGGGGCCTATAGCACAGATACGCAGTATTTT.

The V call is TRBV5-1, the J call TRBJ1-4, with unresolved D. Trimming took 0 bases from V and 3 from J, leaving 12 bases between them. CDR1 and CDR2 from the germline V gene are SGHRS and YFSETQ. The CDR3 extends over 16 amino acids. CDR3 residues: CASSLGPTGANEKLFF. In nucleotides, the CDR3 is TGCGCCAGCAGCTTGGGACCTACTGGGGCTAATGAAAAACTGTTTTTT.

As DNA, the CDR3 is TGTGCCAGCAGCCTAATGTCACAGGGGCAAAGAGATACGCAGTATTTT. Protein: CASSLMSQGQRDTQYF. The V and J genes are TRBV7-2 and TRBJ2-3; 7 bases align to TRBD1. Germline V lookup: CDR1 SGHTA, CDR2 FQGNSA. V shed 5 bases and J 5 bases; nucleotides not matched to a gene: 13. CDR3 length: 16 residues.

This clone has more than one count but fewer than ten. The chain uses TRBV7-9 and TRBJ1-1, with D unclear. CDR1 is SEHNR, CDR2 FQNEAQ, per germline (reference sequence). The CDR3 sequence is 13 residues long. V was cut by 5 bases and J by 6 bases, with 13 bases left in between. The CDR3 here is CASSPRDRAEAFF. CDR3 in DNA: TGTGCCAGCAGCCCTAGGGATCGGGCTGAAGCTTTCTTT.

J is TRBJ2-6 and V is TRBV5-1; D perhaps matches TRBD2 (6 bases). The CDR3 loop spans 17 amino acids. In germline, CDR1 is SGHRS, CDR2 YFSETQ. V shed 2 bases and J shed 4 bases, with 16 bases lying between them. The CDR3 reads CASSFLSGGAGANVLTF. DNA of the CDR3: TGCGCCAGCAGCTTTTTATCTGGCGGGGCCGGGGCCAACGTCCTGACTTTC.

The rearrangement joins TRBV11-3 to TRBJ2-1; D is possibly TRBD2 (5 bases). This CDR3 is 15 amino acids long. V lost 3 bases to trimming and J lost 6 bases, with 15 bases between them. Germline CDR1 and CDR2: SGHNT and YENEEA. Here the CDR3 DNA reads TGTGCCAGCAGCTTTGGGCTTCTTGCGGGCAATGAGCAGTTCTTC. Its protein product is CASSFGLLAGNEQFF.

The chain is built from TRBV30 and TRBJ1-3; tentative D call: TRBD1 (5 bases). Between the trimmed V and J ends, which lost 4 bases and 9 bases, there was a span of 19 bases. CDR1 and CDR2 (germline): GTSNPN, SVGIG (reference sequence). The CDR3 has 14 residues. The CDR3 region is CAWTPGGSRATIYF. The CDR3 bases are TGTGCCTGGACCCCGGGGGGGTCCCGGGCCACCATATATTTT.

The chain's CDR3 is CASSQDTRDNEQFF. The DNA of the CDR3 is TGTGCCAGCAGCCAAGATACGCGAGACAATGAGCAGTTCTTC. The chain employs TRBV4-2 and TRBJ2-1; the D is unclear. Germline V gene sequence: CDR1 LGHNA, CDR2 YNFKEQ. The V end lost 0 bases, the J end lost 5 bases, and 8 bases lay between the germline ends. This CDR3 contains 14 residues.

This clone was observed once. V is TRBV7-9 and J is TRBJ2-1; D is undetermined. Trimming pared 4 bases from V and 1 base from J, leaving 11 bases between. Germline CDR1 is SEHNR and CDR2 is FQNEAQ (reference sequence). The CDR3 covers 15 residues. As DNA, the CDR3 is TGTGCCAGCAGCTACGGGTCCGGTTCCTACAATGAGCAGTTCTTC. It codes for CASSYGSGSYNEQFF.

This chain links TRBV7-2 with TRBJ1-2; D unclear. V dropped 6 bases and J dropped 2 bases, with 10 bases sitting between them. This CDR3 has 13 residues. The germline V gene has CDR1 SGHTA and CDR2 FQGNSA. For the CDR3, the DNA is TGTGCCAGCAGTAAGGACGGGAACTATGGCTACACCTTC. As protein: CASSKDGNYGYTF.

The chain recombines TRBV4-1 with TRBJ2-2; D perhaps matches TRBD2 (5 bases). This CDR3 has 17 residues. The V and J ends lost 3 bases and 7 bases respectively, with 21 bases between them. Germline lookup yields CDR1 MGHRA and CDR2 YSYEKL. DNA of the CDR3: TGCGCCAGCAGCCACTCCCCGGGATTTCGTCAGTTCGGGGAGCTGTTTTTT. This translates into CASSHSPGFRQFGELFF.

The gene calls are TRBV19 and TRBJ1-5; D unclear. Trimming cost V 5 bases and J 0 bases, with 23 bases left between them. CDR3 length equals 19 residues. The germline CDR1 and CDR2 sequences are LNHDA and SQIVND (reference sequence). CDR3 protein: CASSQSGPGVRYSNQPQHF. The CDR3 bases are TGTGCCAGTAGTCAAAGTGGCCCGGGAGTTCGATATAGCAATCAGCCCCAGCATTTT. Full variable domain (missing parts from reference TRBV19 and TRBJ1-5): DGGITQSPKYLFRKEGQNVTLSCEQNLNHDAMYWYRQDPGQGLRLIYYSQIVNDFQKGDIAEGYSVSREKKESFPLTVTSAQKNPTAFYLCASSQSGPGVRYSNQPQHFGDGTRLSIL.

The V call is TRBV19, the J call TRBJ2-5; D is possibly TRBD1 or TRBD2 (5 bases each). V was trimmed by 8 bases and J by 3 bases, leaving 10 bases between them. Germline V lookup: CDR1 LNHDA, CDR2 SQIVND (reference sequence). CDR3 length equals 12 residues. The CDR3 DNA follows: TGTGCCAGTGGGGGAAGAAAAGAGACCCAGTACTTC. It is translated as CASGGRKETQYF. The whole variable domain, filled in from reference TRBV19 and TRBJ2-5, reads DGGITQSPKYLFRKEGQNVTLSCEQNLNHDAMYWYRQDPGQGLRLIYYSQIVNDFQKGDIAEGYSVSREKKESFPLTVTSAQKNPTAFYLCASGGRKETQYFGPGTRLLVL.

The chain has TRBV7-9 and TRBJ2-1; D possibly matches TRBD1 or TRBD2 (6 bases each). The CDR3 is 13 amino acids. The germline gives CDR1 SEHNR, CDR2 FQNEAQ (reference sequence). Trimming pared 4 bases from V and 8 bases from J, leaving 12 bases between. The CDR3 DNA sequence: TGTGCCAGCAGCTACATCGGGGGCGATGAGCAGTTCTTC. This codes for CASSYIGGDEQFF.

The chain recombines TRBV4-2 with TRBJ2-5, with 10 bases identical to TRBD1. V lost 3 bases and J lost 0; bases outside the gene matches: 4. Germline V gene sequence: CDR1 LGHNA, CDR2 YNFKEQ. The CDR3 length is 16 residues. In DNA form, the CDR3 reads TGTGCCAGCAGCCAGACAGGGGGCTCGTACCAAGAGACCCAGTACTTC. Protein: CASSQTGGSYQETQYF.

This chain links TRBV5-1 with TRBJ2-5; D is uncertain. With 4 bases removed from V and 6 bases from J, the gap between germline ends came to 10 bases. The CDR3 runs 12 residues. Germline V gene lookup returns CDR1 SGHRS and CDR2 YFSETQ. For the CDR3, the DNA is TGCGCCAGCAGCCCAGGCGTTCAGACCCAGTACTTC. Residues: CASSPGVQTQYF. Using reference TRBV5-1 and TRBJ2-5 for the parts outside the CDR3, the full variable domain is KAGVTQTPRYLIKTRGQQVTLSCSPISGHRSVSWYQQTPGQGLQFLFEYFSETQRNKGNFPGRFSGRQFSNSRSEMNVSTLELGDSALYLCASSPGVQTQYFGPGTRLLVL.

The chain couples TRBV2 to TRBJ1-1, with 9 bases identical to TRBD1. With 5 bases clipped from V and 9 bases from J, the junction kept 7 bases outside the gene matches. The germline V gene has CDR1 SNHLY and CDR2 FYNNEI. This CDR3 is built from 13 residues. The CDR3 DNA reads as TGTGCCAGCAGTTCACAGGGGGCCGCCCAAGCTTTCTTT. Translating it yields CASSSQGAAQAFF. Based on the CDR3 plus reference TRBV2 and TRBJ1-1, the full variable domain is EPEVTQTPSHQVTQMGQEVILRCVPISNHLYFYWYRQILGQKVEFLVSFYNNEISEKSEIFDDQFSVERPDGSNFTLKIRSTKLEDSAMYFCASSSQGAAQAFFGQGTRLTVV.

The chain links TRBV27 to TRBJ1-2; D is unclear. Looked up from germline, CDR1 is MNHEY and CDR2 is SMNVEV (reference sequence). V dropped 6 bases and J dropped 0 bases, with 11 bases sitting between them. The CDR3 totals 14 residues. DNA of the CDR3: TGTGCCAGCAGGCCTTGGGGAGCTAACTATGGCTACACCTTC. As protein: CASRPWGANYGYTF.

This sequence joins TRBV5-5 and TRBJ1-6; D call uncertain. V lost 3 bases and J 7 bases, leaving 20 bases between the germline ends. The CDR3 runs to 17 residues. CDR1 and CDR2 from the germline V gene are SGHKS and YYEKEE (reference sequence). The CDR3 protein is CASSWTVQRDRNSPLHF. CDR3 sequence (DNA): TGTGCCAGCAGCTGGACCGTGCAGCGCGACCGGAATTCACCCCTCCACTTT.